This T cell receptor (beta chain) was found in a study of blood T cell repertoires in COVID-19 (dated by TCRdb to 2019 to 2021). General notes on the study: Samples from collaborators originated in the United States, Italy and Spain and spanned both the acute and convalescent phases of COVID-19. Deeply sampled blood TCRbeta repertoires from subjects exposed to, actively infected with, or recovered from COVID-19 were included in the dataset. Where available, HLA class I and class II types were taken from metadata supplied by the sample provider and were not determined by assay-based typing. The repertoires were made available in a free public database intended to serve as a resource for research on the immune response to SARS-CoV-2. Nearly every sample came with metadata listing a de-identified subject ID, COVID-19 status, age in years and sex. The material from the prospective study consisted of cDNA or gDNA derived from T cells, B-cell-depleted T cells, or PBMCs. Samples came from the ongoing ImmuneRACE study (first 160 participants) plus 1,254 subjects from 6 global collaborators. On the study overall, not on this receptor specifically: The amount of clinical and demographic metadata varied by source and participant and was provided uncurated.

In Seattle, one collaborating source enrolled patients while the infection was active and tracked those patients longitudinally over the course of disease. Collaborating institutions collected whole blood in K2EDTA tubes following their own protocols. For TCRbeta analysis, collaborator samples were shipped as frozen whole blood, as isolated PBMCs, or as DNA extracted from either sample type. TCRbeta CDR3 regions were amplified from genomic DNA by means of the immunoSEQ Assay, a bias-controlled multiplex PCR. Per the source publication's procedure: The number of nucleated cells in each sample was estimated by amplification of reference gene primers within the assay. Sequence reads were collapsed and filtered to measure the absolute abundance of every unique TCRbeta CDR3 rearrangement. For each sample, productive Simpson clonality was calculated as the square root of Simpson's diversity index across productive rearrangements. In its TCRdb copy, this immuneACCESS table keeps in-frame sequences only and misses some clones. Where compared with another copy, unresolved V genes explain less than half of these, and the others have no known cause. Clonal size and the V and J genes are those of that table, whereas D and trimming came from the DNA. This sample is represented by just under 350,000 clones; 87% of them were singletons. Jointly, the top ten make up just under 6.5% of the sample.

The CDR3 starts with the cysteine, ends with the phenylalanine, and has 16 residues. Just CDR3 DNA is preserved here, 48 bases in frame from base 1. Ends trimmed: V by 2 bases, J by 5 bases; bases unmatched to a gene: 7. Based on the germline V gene, the CDR1 and CDR2 sequences are MNHEY and SVGEGT. Comment on this clone: It lacks a known antigen. It has no much larger one-base neighbor in the sample; base qualities were not kept.

The chain joins TRBV6-2 or TRBV6-3 to TRBJ2-5, with 11 central nucleotides matching TRBD2. This TCR derives from a woman aged 45-59 years with COVID-19, enrolled during active disease. Sequencing was performed on peripheral blood. The CDR3 protein: CASSYVPGLAVETQYF. The DNA reads TGTGCCAGCAGTTACGTCCCGGGACTAGCGGTGGAGACCCAGTACTTC.